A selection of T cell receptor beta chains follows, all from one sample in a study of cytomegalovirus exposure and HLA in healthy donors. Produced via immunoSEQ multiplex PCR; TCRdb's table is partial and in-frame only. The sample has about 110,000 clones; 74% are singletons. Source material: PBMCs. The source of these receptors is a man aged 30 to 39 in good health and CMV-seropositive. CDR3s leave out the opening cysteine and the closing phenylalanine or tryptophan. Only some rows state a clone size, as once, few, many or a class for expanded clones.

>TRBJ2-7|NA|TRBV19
ASSGTGVTYEQY
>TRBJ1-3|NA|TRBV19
ASKPGTGGNTIY
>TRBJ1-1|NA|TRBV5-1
ASSLRGRGTEAF
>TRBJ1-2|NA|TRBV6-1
ASSEATRQGSYT
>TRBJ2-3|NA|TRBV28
ASGSGADTQY
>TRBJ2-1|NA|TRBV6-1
ASSEHPQGTYNEQF
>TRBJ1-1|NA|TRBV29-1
SARTVEAF
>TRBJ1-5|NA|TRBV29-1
SVEFTGEPNQPQH
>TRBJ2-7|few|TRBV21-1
ASSKGLAGDSYEQY
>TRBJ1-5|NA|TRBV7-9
SVGDQPQH
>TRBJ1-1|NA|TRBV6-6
ASSYSDSRNEAF
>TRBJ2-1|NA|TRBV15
ATSGDRYNEQF
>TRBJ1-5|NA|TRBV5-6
ASSSRGTGDQPQH
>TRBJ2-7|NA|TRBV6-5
ASSYSRDLPYEQY
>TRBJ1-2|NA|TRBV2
ASSGQIYGYP
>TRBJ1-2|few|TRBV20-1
SAFREHGYT
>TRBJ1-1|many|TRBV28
ASNRGDGRNTEAF
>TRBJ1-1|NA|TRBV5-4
ASSPLLRDTEAF
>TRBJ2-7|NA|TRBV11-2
ASSPPSRAYEQY
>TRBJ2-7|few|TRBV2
ASSALTGLSYEQY
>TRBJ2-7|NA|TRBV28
ASRRPTGYEQY
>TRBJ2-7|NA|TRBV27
ASSTAGTGWDEQY
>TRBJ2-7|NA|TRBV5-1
ASSLDNYEQY
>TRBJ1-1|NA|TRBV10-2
ASRQGARGNTEAF
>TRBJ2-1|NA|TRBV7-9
ASRLGGTSGDEQF
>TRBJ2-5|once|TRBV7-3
ANSPTGLQETQY
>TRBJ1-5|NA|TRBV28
ASSQGYAYSNQPQH
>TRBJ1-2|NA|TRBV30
AWSPGIRVNYGYT
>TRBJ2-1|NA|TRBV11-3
ASSAGTDNEQF
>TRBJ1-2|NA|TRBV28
ASSLGRGYGYT
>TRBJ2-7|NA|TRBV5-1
ASSPSTQLSGGGKY
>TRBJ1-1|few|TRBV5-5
ASSFYTGNTEAF
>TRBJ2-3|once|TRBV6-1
ASSEGLAGSTDTQY
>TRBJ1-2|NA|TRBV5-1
ASSLEGQGNGYT
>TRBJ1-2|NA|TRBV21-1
ASSKGQGGYT
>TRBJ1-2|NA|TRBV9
ASSEGDRAVKNGYT
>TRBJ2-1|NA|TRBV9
ASSGPLGGQHEQF
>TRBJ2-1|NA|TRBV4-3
ASSQDGLAGGNEQF
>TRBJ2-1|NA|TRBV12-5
ASGSNRAGAYNEQF
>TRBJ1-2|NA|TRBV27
ASSLGAEPFYGYT
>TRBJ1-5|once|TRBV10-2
ASTDDRARFDQPQH
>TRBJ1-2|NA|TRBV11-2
ASGPGDRTIPNYGYT